This TCR beta chain originates from a study of blood T cells in healthy people across ages. Germline assignment: CDR1 LGHNA and CDR2 YSLEER. Deletions cut 1 base from V and 5 bases from J, with 9 bases between. The CDR3 has 15 residues. The use of a sample-barcoded 5' primer and a J-beta primer mix characterized a second PCR of 7 to 11 cycles. The template-switch adaptor was a 5' adaptor with 12 random nucleotides. It tagged each cDNA molecule. TCRdb reprocessed the 5' RACE reads via MiXCR and lists one record per CDR3 protein. The data show about 800,000 distinct CDR3 sequences, about 62% seen once. The chain is built from TRBV4-3 and TRBJ1-6; D is possibly TRBD1 (5 bases). Sequencing was performed on blood. The TCR comes from a man between 25 and 39 years old in good health. This chain's CDR3 is CASSQAGRNNSPLHF. CDR3 bases: TGCGCCAGCAGCCAAGCGGGACGTAATAATTCACCCCTCCACTTT.